Listed below are T cell receptor beta chains from one sample, sequenced in a study of molecular identifiers for immune sequencing clone quantification. MiXCR, applied by TCRdb to the PCR reads, yields one record per CDR3 protein. The table records 45,000 to 55,000 distinct CDR3 sequences, just over 35% of them present only once. Sequenced sample: naive CD8+ T cells from blood, with Jurkat cell RNA spiked in. The receptors were gathered from a human donor in good health. Some libraries in this study had Jurkat cell RNA spiked in. The CDR3 runs from the conserved cysteine through the conserved F or W. D genes are given only for firm matches. Clone sizes are given selectively: once, few, many, or a class where the clone is expanded.

J gene: TRBJ1-5
D gene: .
V gene: TRBV6-1
clone size: .
CDR3 DNA: TGTGCCAGCAGTGACACTATAATCAATCAGCCCCAGCATTTT
CDR3 protein: CASSDTIINQPQHF

J gene: TRBJ1-2
D gene: .
V gene: TRBV3-1
clone size: .
CDR3 DNA: TGTGCCAGCAGCCAAGCTGACTATGGCCACACCTTC
CDR3 protein: CASSQADYGHTF

J gene: TRBJ2-7
D gene: .
V gene: TRBV4-1
clone size: .
CDR3 DNA: TGCGCCAGCAACCAAGTTGCTTCCTACGAGCAGTACTTC
CDR3 protein: CASNQVASYEQYF

J gene: TRBJ2-5
D gene: .
V gene: TRBV7-2
clone size: many
CDR3 DNA: TGTGCCAGCACCATGGGGTACCAAGAGACCCAGTACTTC
CDR3 protein: CASTMGYQETQYF

J gene: TRBJ2-1
D gene: .
V gene: TRBV4-2
clone size: .
CDR3 DNA: TGTGCCAGCAGCCACCTCCCCGGACAGAACAATGAGCTGTTCTTC
CDR3 protein: CASSHLPGQNNELFF

J gene: TRBJ2-7
D gene: .
V gene: TRBV28
clone size: few
CDR3 DNA: TGTGCCAGCAGTTTACGCGAGCAGTACTTC
CDR3 protein: CASSLREQYF

J gene: TRBJ2-2
D gene: .
V gene: TRBV25-1
clone size: .
CDR3 DNA: TGTGCCAGCAGCCTGGCGAACACCGGGGAGCTGTATTTT
CDR3 protein: CASSLANTGELYF

J gene: TRBJ1-5
D gene: TRBD1
V gene: TRBV27
clone size: .
CDR3 DNA: TGTGCCAACGGAGTACAGGGGACTCAGCCCCAGCATTTT
CDR3 protein: CANGVQGTQPQHF

J gene: TRBJ2-5
D gene: .
V gene: TRBV25-1
clone size: many
CDR3 DNA: TGTGCCAGCAGTTTTTCGGGACCTAGTGAGACCCAGTACTTC
CDR3 protein: CASSFSGPSETQYF

J gene: TRBJ1-6
D gene: .
V gene: TRBV7-2
clone size: few
CDR3 DNA: TGTGCCAGCATTAGTTCGCCACGACAGAATAATTCACCCCTCCACTTT
CDR3 protein: CASISSPRQNNSPLHF

J gene: TRBJ2-7
D gene: .
V gene: TRBV20-1
clone size: few
CDR3 DNA: TGCAGTGCTAGAGAGGGAGGCCCCCTGGCCGAGCAGTACTTC
CDR3 protein: CSAREGGPLAEQYF

J gene: TRBJ2-7
D gene: TRBD1
V gene: TRBV29-1
clone size: many
CDR3 DNA: TGCAGCGTGGGGACAGGGGACACCTACGAGCAGTACTTC
CDR3 protein: CSVGTGDTYEQYF

J gene: TRBJ2-1
D gene: TRBD1
V gene: TRBV15
clone size: .
CDR3 DNA: TGTGCCACCGGCAGAGTGGACAGGTACTATGAGCAGTTCTTC
CDR3 protein: CATGRVDRYYEQFF

J gene: TRBJ2-3
D gene: TRBD2
V gene: TRBV12-3/TRBV12-4
clone size: many
CDR3 DNA: TGTGCCAGCAGACCAGGACTAGCGCCAGATACGCAGTATTTT
CDR3 protein: CASRPGLAPDTQYF

J gene: TRBJ2-7
D gene: .
V gene: TRBV7-2
clone size: many
CDR3 DNA: TGTGCCAGCAGCCCCGGTGCATATGGGGAGCAGTACTTC
CDR3 protein: CASSPGAYGEQYF

J gene: TRBJ1-5
D gene: .
V gene: TRBV4-1
clone size: .
CDR3 DNA: TGCGCCAGCAGTCAACGGGTCCTTAATCAGCCCCAGCATTTT
CDR3 protein: CASSQRVLNQPQHF

J gene: TRBJ2-7
D gene: .
V gene: TRBV28
clone size: many
CDR3 DNA: TGTGCCAGCAGTCCGACAGCCTACGAGCAGTACTTC
CDR3 protein: CASSPTAYEQYF

J gene: TRBJ2-7
D gene: TRBD2
V gene: TRBV5-6
clone size: many
CDR3 DNA: TGTGCCAGCAGCTTGGTCCGCGGGAGGATGTACGAGCAGTACTTC
CDR3 protein: CASSLVRGRMYEQYF

J gene: TRBJ2-7
D gene: .
V gene: TRBV7-2
clone size: medium-sized
CDR3 DNA: TGTGCCAGCAGCTTATTCCGGGCCTACGAGCAGTACTTC
CDR3 protein: CASSLFRAYEQYF

J gene: TRBJ2-7
D gene: .
V gene: TRBV19
clone size: .
CDR3 DNA: TGTGCCAGTACCCCGGCGGGGCAAGGGGCCTACGAGCAGTACTTC
CDR3 protein: CASTPAGQGAYEQYF

J gene: TRBJ2-3
D gene: TRBD1
V gene: TRBV7-6
clone size: many
CDR3 DNA: TGTGCCAGCAGCTTCGGAACAGGGGCTTGGACAGATACGCAGTATTTT
CDR3 protein: CASSFGTGAWTDTQYF

J gene: TRBJ2-1
D gene: .
V gene: TRBV7-3
clone size: .
CDR3 DNA: TGTGCCAGCAGCTCCGGGACGCGCGACGGGGAGACCTACGATGAGCAGTTCTTC
CDR3 protein: CASSSGTRDGETYDEQFF

J gene: TRBJ1-6
D gene: .
V gene: TRBV28
clone size: .
CDR3 DNA: TGTGCCAGCAGTTATCCCCTCCACTTT
CDR3 protein: CASSYPLHF

J gene: TRBJ2-7
D gene: TRBD2
V gene: TRBV7-2
clone size: many
CDR3 DNA: TGTGCCAGCAGCTTAGGACTAGCGGGCCGTCTTATCGAGCAGTACTTC
CDR3 protein: CASSLGLAGRLIEQYF

J gene: TRBJ1-3
D gene: .
V gene: TRBV28
clone size: .
CDR3 DNA: TGTGCCAGCAGTTTACTGCCCCCTGGAAACACCATATATTTT
CDR3 protein: CASSLLPPGNTIYF

J gene: TRBJ2-7
D gene: .
V gene: TRBV7-2
clone size: many
CDR3 DNA: TGTGCCAGCAGCTTAATGACCCGGGACACGGAGTACTTC
CDR3 protein: CASSLMTRDTEYF

J gene: TRBJ2-5
D gene: .
V gene: TRBV29-1
clone size: .
CDR3 DNA: TGCAGCGTTGAAGATGGGACAACGATAGAGACCCAGTACTTC
CDR3 protein: CSVEDGTTIETQYF

J gene: TRBJ2-7
D gene: .
V gene: TRBV7-9
clone size: .
CDR3 DNA: TGTGCCGGCAGCTCGGACAGAACCTACGAGCAGTACTTC
CDR3 protein: CAGSSDRTYEQYF

J gene: TRBJ2-7
D gene: TRBD2
V gene: TRBV6-2/TRBV6-3
clone size: many
CDR3 DNA: TGTGCCAGCAGTTACCCCGGGGTAGCGGGAGCCCACGAGCAGTACTTC
CDR3 protein: CASSYPGVAGAHEQYF

J gene: TRBJ1-5
D gene: .
V gene: TRBV20-1
clone size: .
CDR3 DNA: TGCAGTGCTATCGCAGGAAATCAGCCCCAGCATTTT
CDR3 protein: CSAIAGNQPQHF

J gene: TRBJ2-7
D gene: .
V gene: TRBV28
clone size: .
CDR3 DNA: TGTGCCAGCAGTCCCCCCGAACGAGCGTACTACGAGCAGTACTTC
CDR3 protein: CASSPPERAYYEQYF

J gene: TRBJ2-1
D gene: TRBD2
V gene: TRBV28
clone size: many
CDR3 DNA: TGTGCCAGCAGTCTAGCGGGAGAGTCCTACAATGAGCAGTTCTTC
CDR3 protein: CASSLAGESYNEQFF

J gene: TRBJ2-7
D gene: .
V gene: TRBV4-1
clone size: few
CDR3 DNA: TGCGCCAGCAGCCAAGTCCCAGGGCCCTACGAGCAGTACTTC
CDR3 protein: CASSQVPGPYEQYF

J gene: TRBJ2-7
D gene: TRBD1
V gene: TRBV4-3
clone size: few
CDR3 DNA: TGCGCCAGCAGCCAGGGTTCGGGACAGGGTTACGAGCAGTACTTC
CDR3 protein: CASSQGSGQGYEQYF

J gene: TRBJ2-7
D gene: .
V gene: TRBV11-2
clone size: .
CDR3 DNA: TGTGCCAGCAGCACTGGAGAATCCCACGAGCAGTACTTC
CDR3 protein: CASSTGESHEQYF

J gene: TRBJ1-5
D gene: .
V gene: TRBV5-1
clone size: many
CDR3 DNA: TGCGCCAGCAGCTTGGGGACAACTAGCAATCAGCCCCAGCATTTT
CDR3 protein: CASSLGTTSNQPQHF

J gene: TRBJ2-1
D gene: .
V gene: TRBV6-2/TRBV6-3
clone size: few
CDR3 DNA: TGTGCCAGCACCGAACCCGGACTGTTCAATGAGCAGTTCTTC
CDR3 protein: CASTEPGLFNEQFF

J gene: TRBJ2-5
D gene: .
V gene: TRBV12-3/TRBV12-4
clone size: few
CDR3 DNA: TGTGCCAGCAGTTTGAGCGGTGAGGAGACCCAGTACTTC
CDR3 protein: CASSLSGEETQYF

J gene: TRBJ2-7
D gene: .
V gene: TRBV7-2
clone size: .
CDR3 DNA: TGTGCCAGCGGCTTAGGAGGGTCGGGCTACGAGCAGTACTTC
CDR3 protein: CASGLGGSGYEQYF

J gene: TRBJ2-1
D gene: TRBD1
V gene: TRBV9
clone size: few
CDR3 DNA: TGTGCCAGCAGCGCACCGCTGGGACAGTACAATGGGCAGTCCTTC
CDR3 protein: CASSAPLGQYNGQSF

J gene: TRBJ1-4
D gene: TRBD1
V gene: TRBV28
clone size: many
CDR3 DNA: TGTGCCAGCAGTTTTACAGGGGTCGCTGAAAAACTGTTTTTT
CDR3 protein: CASSFTGVAEKLFF

J gene: TRBJ2-1
D gene: .
V gene: TRBV25-1
clone size: .
CDR3 DNA: TGTGCCAGCAGAGATTGGGGCAATGAGCAGATCTTC
CDR3 protein: CASRDWGNEQIF

J gene: TRBJ2-4
D gene: TRBD2
V gene: TRBV18
clone size: few
CDR3 DNA: TGTGCCAGCTCACCATACACTAGCGGAGCCAAAAACATTCAGTACTTC
CDR3 protein: CASSPYTSGAKNIQYF

J gene: TRBJ2-2
D gene: .
V gene: TRBV7-2
clone size: many
CDR3 DNA: TGTGCCAGCAGCTTAGACGGGGGACTGATCACCGGGGAGCTGTTTTTT
CDR3 protein: CASSLDGGLITGELFF

J gene: TRBJ2-3
D gene: .
V gene: TRBV20-1
clone size: .
CDR3 DNA: TGCAGTGCTAGAAGAGATACGCAGTATTTT
CDR3 protein: CSARRDTQYF

J gene: TRBJ1-1
D gene: .
V gene: TRBV27
clone size: many
CDR3 DNA: TGTGCCAGCAGTTTCTCGGTACGCACTGAAGCTTTCTTT
CDR3 protein: CASSFSVRTEAFF

J gene: TRBJ1-5
D gene: .
V gene: TRBV4-1
clone size: few
CDR3 DNA: TGCGCCAGCAGCCAAGGGGTTCATAGCAATCAGCCCCAGCATTTT
CDR3 protein: CASSQGVHSNQPQHF

J gene: TRBJ1-5
D gene: .
V gene: TRBV24-1
clone size: .
CDR3 DNA: TGTGCCACCAGTGCCTTGTGGTCAAATCAGCACCAGCATTTT
CDR3 protein: CATSALWSNQHQHF

J gene: TRBJ2-3
D gene: .
V gene: TRBV29-1
clone size: medium-sized
CDR3 DNA: TGCAGCGGGAGGGTGCGCACAGATACGCAGTATTTT
CDR3 protein: CSGRVRTDTQYF

J gene: TRBJ2-3
D gene: .
V gene: TRBV20-1
clone size: many
CDR3 DNA: TGCAGTGCTAGGGGGCCCACAGATACGCAGTATTTT
CDR3 protein: CSARGPTDTQYF

J gene: TRBJ2-3
D gene: .
V gene: TRBV11-2
clone size: once
CDR3 DNA: TGTGCCAGCAGCTTAGAACCCGCTACGCAGTATTTT
CDR3 protein: CASSLEPATQYF

J gene: TRBJ2-7
D gene: TRBD2
V gene: TRBV7-2
clone size: .
CDR3 DNA: TGTGCCAGCAGCTCTACCGGGACTAGCGGGAGACAGTACTTC
CDR3 protein: CASSSTGTSGRQYF

J gene: TRBJ2-7
D gene: .
V gene: TRBV6-2/TRBV6-3
clone size: many
CDR3 DNA: TGTGCCAGCAGTTACTCCCAGGGGCCCTACGAGCAGTACTTC
CDR3 protein: CASSYSQGPYEQYF

J gene: TRBJ2-3
D gene: TRBD1
V gene: TRBV18
clone size: .
CDR3 DNA: TGTGCCAGCTCAGGACAGGGAGGACACAGAGATACGCAGTATTTT
CDR3 protein: CASSGQGGHRDTQYF

J gene: TRBJ1-1
D gene: .
V gene: TRBV27
clone size: few
CDR3 DNA: TGTGCCAGCAGTTTTACAGGGTGGACTGAAGCTTTCTTT
CDR3 protein: CASSFTGWTEAFF

J gene: TRBJ1-6
D gene: .
V gene: TRBV28
clone size: .
CDR3 DNA: TGTGCCAGCAGTACCCCCCCGGGGGGGCCCTCGGGCGGGCCCCTCCACTTT
CDR3 protein: CASSTPPGGPSGGPLHF

J gene: TRBJ2-2
D gene: .
V gene: TRBV27
clone size: .
CDR3 DNA: TGTGCCAGCAGTTCTCAAACCGGGGAGCTGTTTTTT
CDR3 protein: CASSSQTGELFF

J gene: TRBJ2-2
D gene: .
V gene: TRBV29-1
clone size: many
CDR3 DNA: TGCAGCGTGCACAGAGACACCGGGGAGCTGTTTTTT
CDR3 protein: CSVHRDTGELFF

J gene: TRBJ2-3
D gene: .
V gene: TRBV6-2/TRBV6-3
clone size: once
CDR3 DNA: TGTGCCAGCTGTTATGGAGGACTTGAACCAGATACGCAGTATTTT
CDR3 protein: CASCYGGLEPDTQYF

J gene: TRBJ2-2
D gene: .
V gene: TRBV2
clone size: many
CDR3 DNA: TGTGCCAGCAGTGATCCGGGTACCGGGGAGCTGTTTTTT
CDR3 protein: CASSDPGTGELFF